A single sample is the source of the 31 T cell receptor beta chains below, sequenced in a study of blood T cell repertoires in COVID-19. The repertoire was sequenced with immunoSEQ multiplex PCR; TCRdb's copy has only in-frame clones and lacks some. This sample has more than 95,000 clones, with approximately 85% found just once. The sequencing sample was made of peripheral blood. The receptor set was obtained from a man aged 25 to 40 with COVID-19, enrolled during active disease.

The J gene is TRBJ2-1, the V gene TRBV5-1; D call uncertain. The germline CDR1 and CDR2 sequences are SGHRS and YFSETQ. The CDR3 spans 14 residues. V lost 0 bases, J lost 7 bases, and 11 bases lay in between. In DNA form, the CDR3 reads TGCGCCAGCAGCTTGGGGCCCGAGGAGAATGAGCAGTTCTTC. This encodes CASSLGPEENEQFF.

The chain has TRBV11-1 and TRBJ2-3, with unresolved D. Looked up from germline, CDR1 is SGHAT and CDR2 is FQDESV (reference sequence). The CDR3 contains 14 residues. The germline V and J ends were trimmed by 3 bases and 4 bases, with 11 bases remaining between them. CDR3 sequence reads: CASSFRSLSDTQYF. In DNA form, the CDR3 reads TGTGCCAGCAGCTTCCGTTCTTTGTCAGATACGCAGTATTTT.

The CDR3 nucleotides are TGTGCCAGTAGTATAGATCCCAGTGACAATGAGCAGTTCTTC. It is translated as CASSIDPSDNEQFF. The V and J genes are TRBV19 and TRBJ2-1; D gene ambiguous. V lost 0 bases, J lost 5 bases, and 8 bases lay in between. The CDR3 is 14 amino acids. Germline V lookup: CDR1 LNHDA, CDR2 SQIVND (reference sequence). Full variable domain (missing parts from reference TRBV19 and TRBJ2-1): DGGITQSPKYLFRKEGQNVTLSCEQNLNHDAMYWYRQDPGQGLRLIYYSQIVNDFQKGDIAEGYSVSREKKESFPLTVTSAQKNPTAFYLCASSIDPSDNEQFFGPGTRLTVL.

The rearrangement joins TRBV2 to TRBJ2-7, with 9 nucleotides matching TRBD2. The germline CDR1 and CDR2 sequences are SNHLY and FYNNEI. CDR3 length: 14 residues. V shed 4 bases, J shed 0 bases, and the junction held 1 base outside the gene matches. Written as DNA, the CDR3 is TGTGCCAGCAGTGGACTAGCGGTCTCCTACGAGCAGTACTTC. Residues: CASSGLAVSYEQYF.

The CDR3 reads CASSLPGGEAFF. CDR3 DNA: TGTGCCAGCAGTTTACCAGGGGGAGAGGCTTTCTTT. The rearrangement joins TRBV27 to TRBJ1-1; the match to TRBD1 covers 7 bases. The V gene's germline CDR1 is MNHEY and CDR2 SMNVEV (reference sequence). After removal of 2 bases from V and 11 bases from J, the junction contained 5 bases not matched to a gene. The CDR3 runs 12 residues.

The J gene is TRBJ2-1, the V gene TRBV3-1 (or the pseudogene TRBV3-2); no clear D gene. The CDR3 length is 15 residues. Germline V gene sequence: CDR1 LGHDT, CDR2 YNNKEL (reference sequence). With 1 base removed from V and 8 bases from J, the gap between germline ends came to 15 bases. CDR3 in DNA: TGTGCCAGCAGCCAAGGGTACCCCTATGATGATGAGCAGTTCTTC. It encodes CASSQGYPYDDEQFF.

The gene calls are TRBV28 and TRBJ1-2; D remains ambiguous. The V and J ends lost 1 base and 0 bases respectively, with 6 bases between them. CDR1 is MDHEN, CDR2 SYDVKM, per germline. The CDR3 consists of 14 residues. The chain's CDR3 is CASSLYSSNYGYTF. The CDR3 DNA sequence: TGTGCCAGCAGTTTATACAGTTCTAACTATGGCTACACCTTC.

The V and J genes are TRBV10-3 and TRBJ2-5; 7 bases fit TRBD2. V dropped 0 bases and J dropped 7; count of bases not matched to a gene: 5. Germline CDR1 is ENHRY and CDR2 is SYGVKD. The CDR3 is 14 residues long. The CDR3 DNA reads TGTGCCATCAGTGAGTCGGGGACTATAGGGACCCAGTACTTC. This translates into CAISESGTIGTQYF.

The V gene is TRBV7-8, the J gene TRBJ1-6, with a possible D match to TRBD1 (6 bases). This CDR3 spans 18 amino acids. Per germline, CDR1 SGHVS and CDR2 FQNEAQ. V was pared by 5 bases and J by 4 bases, with 21 bases between. The CDR3 here is CASSLRPGGARYNSPLHF. CDR3 DNA: TGTGCCAGCAGCCTACGTCCGGGGGGGGCGCGGTATAATTCACCCCTCCACTTT.

The rearrangement links TRBV14 to TRBJ2-5; 7 nucleotides align to TRBD1. CDR1 is SGHDN and CDR2 is FVKESK in the germline V gene. The trim removed 1 base at V and 2 bases at J, leaving 7 bases unmatched. CDR3 length equals 16 residues. CDR3 residues: CASSQGSGGTQETQYF. The CDR3 nucleotides are TGTGCCAGCAGCCAAGGGTCAGGGGGTACTCAAGAGACCCAGTACTTC.

The J gene is TRBJ2-7, the V gene TRBV11-3, with D perhaps matching TRBD1 (6 bases). CDR1 is SGHNT and CDR2 is YENEEA in the germline V gene. The CDR3 has 16 residues. Trimming took off 1 base at V and 1 base at J, with 14 bases between the two ends. This CDR3 is CASSLVGGSQSYEQYF. The CDR3 DNA sequence: TGTGCCAGCAGCTTAGTAGGGGGTTCCCAATCCTACGAGCAGTACTTC.

The rearrangement joins TRBV5-4 to TRBJ2-7; 10 positions agree with TRBD1. Germline CDR1 reads SGHNT; CDR2 reads YYREEE (reference sequence). The CDR3 has 15 residues. V lost 3 bases to trimming and J lost 0 bases; unmatched junction nucleotides: 3. The CDR3 coding sequence is TGTGCCAGCAGCTGGGGACAGGGGTTCTCCTACGAGCAGTACTTC. This codes for CASSWGQGFSYEQYF.

V usage is TRBV10-3 and J usage is TRBJ1-5; tentatively, D is TRBD1 (5 bases). The CDR3 length is 13 residues. Per the germline V gene, CDR1 is ENHRY and CDR2 is SYGVKD. Trimming removed 2 bases from V and 5 bases from J, with 7 bases in between. The DNA of the CDR3 is TGTGCCATCAGTGAGGCGGGGGATCAGCCCCAGCATTTT. Translated: CAISEAGDQPQHF.

The rearrangement joins TRBV10-3 to TRBJ2-1; 7 positions agree with TRBD1. CDR1 and CDR2 from the germline V gene are ENHRY and SYGVKD. The CDR3 is made up of 13 amino acids. V shed 7 bases and J 7 bases; nucleotides not matched to a gene: 7. DNA for the CDR3: TGTGCCATCACAACAGGGGAAGGGAATGAGCAGTTCTTC. Its protein is CAITTGEGNEQFF.

This clone was seen a handful of times. This chain joins TRBV6-5 and TRBJ1-1; 8 bases line up with TRBD1. This CDR3 has 13 amino acids. V shed 6 bases and J 7 bases; nucleotides not matched to a gene: 7. Germline V CDR1 and CDR2: MNHEY, SVGAGI. CDR3 nucleotides: TGTGCCAGCAGGTTGGGACAGGCGAATGAAGCTTTCTTT. Encoded protein: CASRLGQANEAFF.

About this clone: Other DNA sequences in the same sample also yield this CDR3. The V and J genes are TRBV27 and TRBJ1-5; TRBD1 aligns across 7 bases. V gave up 5 bases and J gave up 2 bases; unmatched junction bases: 6. Germline V gene data show CDR1 as MNHEY and CDR2 as SMNVEV (reference sequence). The CDR3 is 15 residues long. Here the CDR3 reads CASSPDRVGNQPQHF. The DNA of the CDR3 is TGTGCCAGCAGTCCCGACAGGGTGGGCAATCAGCCCCAGCATTTT.

This rearrangement joins TRBV5-1 to TRBJ2-1, with 8 bases lining up with TRBD1. The germline V gene encodes CDR1 SGHRS and CDR2 YFSETQ. The J segment lost 5 bases and the V segment lost 0 bases, leaving 4 bases of the junction unmatched. The CDR3 loop spans 15 amino acids. The CDR3 loop reads CASSLGDRLNNEQFF. CDR3 bases: TGCGCCAGCAGCTTGGGGGACAGGCTGAACAATGAGCAGTTCTTC. The full variable domain, completed using reference TRBV5-1 and TRBJ2-1, is KAGVTQTPRYLIKTRGQQVTLSCSPISGHRSVSWYQQTPGQGLQFLFEYFSETQRNKGNFPGRFSGRQFSNSRSEMNVSTLELGDSALYLCASSLGDRLNNEQFFGPGTRLTVL.

The chain links TRBV5-3 to TRBJ2-2; 9 nucleotides line up with TRBD1. TRBV5-3 is sorted into the ORF group, with uncertain function. The CDR3 has 17 residues. Losses at the gene ends were 0 bases for V and 0 bases for J; bases not matched to a gene: 3. The CDR3 nucleotides are TGTGCCAGAAGCTTGGGGGACAGGGACTCGAACACCGGGGAGCTGTTTTTT. It is translated as CARSLGDRDSNTGELFF.

The V and J genes are TRBV4-1 and TRBJ1-6; D not resolved. The V and J ends lost 1 base and 0 bases respectively, with 13 bases between them. This CDR3 spans 18 amino acids. Germline values: CDR1 MGHRA, CDR2 YSYEKL. CDR3 in amino acids: CASSQADEGSSYNSPLHF. The CDR3 DNA sequence: TGCGCCAGCAGCCAAGCCGACGAGGGCAGCTCCTATAATTCACCCCTCCACTTT.

The V and J genes are TRBV9 and TRBJ2-4, with 7 bases matching TRBD1. V was clipped by 0 bases and J by 8 bases; unmatched bases: 11. The germline gives CDR1 SGDLS, CDR2 YYNGEE. CDR3 size: 16 residues. The CDR3 loop reads CASSVATGRQGDIQYF. The CDR3 region has the DNA TGTGCCAGCAGCGTAGCTACAGGAAGACAGGGTGACATTCAGTACTTC.

This chain connects TRBV6-5 to TRBJ1-6; D is possibly TRBD1 (5 bases). The CDR3 extends over 15 amino acids. The V gene lost 4 bases and the J gene lost 0 bases, with 7 bases spanning the gap. The germline V gene has CDR1 MNHEY and CDR2 SVGAGI. The CDR3 protein is CASSSGGSYNSPLHF. The CDR3 bases are TGTGCCAGCAGTTCGGGGGGCTCCTATAATTCACCCCTCCACTTT.

J is TRBJ1-5 and V is TRBV19, with TRBD1 matching 10 bases. This CDR3 spans 15 amino acids. Germline loops: CDR1 LNHDA, CDR2 SQIVND (reference sequence). The V segment lost 7 bases and the J segment 4 bases; nucleotides outside the gene matches: 7. The CDR3 DNA is TGTGCCAGTAATCCGGGACAGGGGCCGAATCAGCCCCAGCATTTT. As protein: CASNPGQGPNQPQHF. Combining the CDR3 with reference TRBV19 and TRBJ1-5 gives the whole variable domain DGGITQSPKYLFRKEGQNVTLSCEQNLNHDAMYWYRQDPGQGLRLIYYSQIVNDFQKGDIAEGYSVSREKKESFPLTVTSAQKNPTAFYLCASNPGQGPNQPQHFGDGTRLSIL.

The chain joins TRBV11-3 to TRBJ2-1; TRBD1 might be the D (5 bases). Per germline, CDR1 SGHNT and CDR2 YENEEA. The CDR3 is 14 residues long. V shed 3 bases and J shed 1 base, with 7 bases lying between them. The CDR3 region is CASSFTGSYNEQFF. For the CDR3, the DNA is TGTGCCAGCAGCTTTACAGGTTCCTACAATGAGCAGTTCTTC.

This clone was counted once. The chain carries TRBV5-1 and TRBJ2-3; perhaps TRBD2 as D (5 bases). V was trimmed by 1 base and J by 0 bases, leaving 9 bases between them. CDR1 is SGHRS and CDR2 is YFSETQ in the germline V gene. This CDR3 spans 15 amino acids. The CDR3 protein is CASSLLGVSTDTQYF. In DNA, the CDR3 is TGCGCCAGCAGCTTGCTCGGGGTAAGCACAGATACGCAGTATTTT.

In DNA form, the CDR3 reads TGTGCCAGCAGCCTAGGAACAGGGGACAGTTACAATGAGCAGTTCTTC. It translates to CASSLGTGDSYNEQFF. This chain connects TRBV11-2 to TRBJ2-1; 7 bases fit TRBD1. The CDR3 is made up of 16 amino acids. Per germline, CDR1 SGHAT and CDR2 FQNNGV. Unmatched junction bases numbered 11, after V lost 5 bases and J lost 4 bases.

The CDR3: CASSRLSQGPYEQYF. Written as DNA, the CDR3 is TGTGCCAGCAGCCGACTTTCGCAGGGCCCCTACGAGCAGTACTTC. The chain is built from TRBV14 and TRBJ2-7; TRBD1 might be the D (5 bases). Per germline, CDR1 SGHDN and CDR2 FVKESK. The V and J ends lost 4 bases and 2 bases respectively, with 15 bases between them. This CDR3 comprises 15 residues.

The genes are TRBV30 and TRBJ2-5; TRBD1 might be the D (6 bases). V gave up 0 bases and J gave up 1 base, with 12 bases separating them. CDR1 is GTSNPN, CDR2 SVGIG, per germline (reference sequence). The CDR3 loop spans 15 amino acids. The CDR3 region is CAWSVGRDTQETQYF. Written as DNA, the CDR3 is TGTGCCTGGAGTGTGGGCAGGGACACCCAAGAGACCCAGTACTTC.

The chain links TRBV4-1 to TRBJ1-1; maybe TRBD1 (5 bases). Per the germline V gene, CDR1 is MGHRA and CDR2 is YSYEKL. The CDR3 is 15 amino acids. Trimming pared 2 bases from V and 5 bases from J, leaving 15 bases between. The CDR3 nucleotides read TGCGCCAGCAGCCAATGGCCGGGAGGGGAAACTGAAGCTTTCTTT. Its translation: CASSQWPGGETEAFF.

This clone has only one observation. The genes are TRBV28 and TRBJ1-2; tentatively, D is TRBD1 (6 bases). Germline CDR1 is MDHEN and CDR2 is SYDVKM. This CDR3 has 14 amino acids. Deletions cut 9 bases from V and 6 bases from J, with 20 bases between. For the CDR3, the DNA is TGTGCCAGTCTAAGAAGGACAGTTCATGATGGCTACACCTTC. The encoded protein is CASLRRTVHDGYTF.

The chain recombines TRBV5-6 with TRBJ1-5; D uncertain. The CDR3 contains 14 residues. Between the trimmed V and J ends, which lost 3 bases and 5 bases, there was a span of 12 bases. CDR1 is SGHDT, CDR2 YYEEEE, per germline. The CDR3 loop is CASSSGRRDQPQHF. The CDR3 DNA is TGTGCCAGCAGCTCCGGGCGGAGGGATCAGCCCCAGCATTTT.

The CDR3 DNA reads as TGTGCCAGCAGCCGAACAGGGGTCCTCCACGAAGCTTTCTTT. Amino acid sequence: CASSRTGVLHEAFF. The rearrangement links TRBV2 to TRBJ1-1, with 7 positions matching TRBD1. This CDR3 is built from 14 residues. Trimming at V came to 6 bases and at J to 8 bases, leaving 12 bases not matched to a gene. Germline V gene data show CDR1 as SNHLY and CDR2 as FYNNEI.